This TCR beta chain originates from a study of blood T cell repertoires in COVID-19. On the study more broadly: COVID-19 samples, acute and convalescent, were from the United States, Italy and Spain. Sample material is recorded as cDNA or gDNA derived from T cells, B-cell-depleted T cells, or PBMCs.

Methods used by the authors: Quantification of nucleated cells was approximated via reference gene primer amplification. This table comes from immunoSEQ multiplex PCR, and its TCRdb copy is limited to in-frame clones, with some not included. V, J and clone size derive from that table, while D and trimming were established from the DNA sequence. The data hold about 56,000 clones, with 85% to 90% observed a single time. The CDR3 length is 15 residues. V was clipped by 0 bases and J by 4 bases, with 9 bases between them. Germline CDR1 and CDR2: LGHDT and YNNKEL (reference sequence). Sequencing was performed on peripheral blood. This TCR came from a woman aged 55 to 70 with COVID-19, enrolled during active disease. The chain couples TRBV3-1 (or the pseudogene TRBV3-2) to TRBJ2-2, with D possibly TRBD2 on 5 matching bases. The CDR3 sequence: CASSQDRGGTGELFF. CDR3 coding DNA: TGTGCCAGCAGCCAAGATCGAGGAGGCACCGGGGAGCTGTTTTTT.